Included here is one T cell receptor (beta chain) sequence, with context. Its target is not known. The data originate from a study of T cell responses to AZD1222 COVID-19 vaccine. Assay used: immunoSEQ multiplex PCR; TCRdb lists only in-frame clones, some missing. The sample records 150,000 to 180,000 clones, just over 90% being singletons. Study findings and constraints: Spike-spanning, vaccine-associated CD4 TCRs were dominant at 160-218 and 743-854. Close to half of all spike-specific TCRs reportedly target regions of the variants that are unmutated.

V was trimmed by 3 bases and J by 1 base, leaving 6 bases between them. Looked up from germline, CDR1 is MGHRA and CDR2 is YSYEKL. The CDR3 is made up of 13 amino acids. The chain links TRBV4-1 to TRBJ1-1, with D unresolved. The sequences come from peripheral blood, collected on day 0 of AZD1222 vaccination. This clonotype was sampled from an adult in good health. CDR3 residues: CASSHTQNTEAFF. CDR3 nucleotide sequence: TGCGCCAGCAGCCATACCCAGAACACTGAAGCTTTCTTT.